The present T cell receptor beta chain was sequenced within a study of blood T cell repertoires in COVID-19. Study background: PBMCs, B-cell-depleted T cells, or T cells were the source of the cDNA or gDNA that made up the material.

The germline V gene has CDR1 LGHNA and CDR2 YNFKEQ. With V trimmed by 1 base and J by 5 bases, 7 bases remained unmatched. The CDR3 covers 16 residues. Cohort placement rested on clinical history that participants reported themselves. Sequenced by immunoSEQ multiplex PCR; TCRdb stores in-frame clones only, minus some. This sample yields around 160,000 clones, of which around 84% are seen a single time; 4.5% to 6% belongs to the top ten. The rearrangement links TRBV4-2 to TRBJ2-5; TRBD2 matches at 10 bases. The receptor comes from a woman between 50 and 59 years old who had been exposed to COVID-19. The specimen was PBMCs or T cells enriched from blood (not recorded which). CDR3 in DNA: TGTGCCAGCAGCCAAGCAAGCGGGGGGGCCGGGGAGACCCAGTACTTC. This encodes CASSQASGGAGETQYF.